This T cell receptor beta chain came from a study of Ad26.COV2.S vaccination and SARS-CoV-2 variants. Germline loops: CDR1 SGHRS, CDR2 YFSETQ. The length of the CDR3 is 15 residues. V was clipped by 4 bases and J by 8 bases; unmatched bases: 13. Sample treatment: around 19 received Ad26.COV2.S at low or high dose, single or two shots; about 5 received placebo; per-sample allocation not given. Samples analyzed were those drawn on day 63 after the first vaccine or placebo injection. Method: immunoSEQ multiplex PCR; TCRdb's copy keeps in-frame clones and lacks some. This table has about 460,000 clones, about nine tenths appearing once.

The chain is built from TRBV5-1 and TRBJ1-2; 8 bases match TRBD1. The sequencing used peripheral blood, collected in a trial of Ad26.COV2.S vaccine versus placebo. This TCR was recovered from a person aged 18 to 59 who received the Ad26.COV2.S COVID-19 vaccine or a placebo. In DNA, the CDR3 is TGCGCCAGCAGCCCTGACGGACAGGGACGGAGGGGCTACACCTTC. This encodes CASSPDGQGRRGYTF.